The 13 T cell receptor beta chains given below trace back to one sample, sequenced in a study of T and B cells in COVID-19 patients (dated by TCRdb to 2020 to 2021). Data came from an Illumina MiSeq. TRB rearrangements were amplified by multiplex PCR with BIOMED2 TRB-A/B primer pools. TCRdb's own reprocessing of the public reads used fastp at Q25 and MiXCR and kept productive beta chains. Entries that share a CDR3 protein sequence are merged under the most common genes and DNA. The sample table contains 13,000 or so distinct CDR3 sequences; only one count was recorded for roughly 28% of them. The top ten clones comprise 6.5% to 7% of the sample. TRB repertoires were amplified from about 250-500 ng of genomic DNA extracted from blood. The sequenced sample consisted of blood. The receptor set was obtained from a human donor who had recovered from COVID-19.

In its sample, this clonotype is medium-sized. The gene calls are TRBV30 and TRBJ2-3, with no clear D. CDR1 is GTSNPN, CDR2 SVGIG, per germline (reference sequence). This CDR3 has 11 residues. V was trimmed by 3 bases and J by 2 bases, leaving 3 bases between them. This CDR3 reads CAWSLTDTQYF. CDR3 coding DNA: TGTGCCTGGAGCCTCACAGATACGCAGTATTTT.

This clonotype was detected ten times or more. The chain joins TRBV6-5 to TRBJ1-2; D uncertain. Trimming left V 0 bases short and J 6 bases short, with 11 bases between. CDR1 and CDR2 from the germline V gene are MNHEY and SVGAGI. This CDR3 has 14 residues. This chain's CDR3 is CASSYSRAGDGYTF. The CDR3 DNA reads as TGTGCCAGCAGTTACTCGAGGGCCGGGGATGGCTACACCTTC.

This clonotype ranks as medium-sized. The V call is TRBV6-5, the J call TRBJ2-5; D unresolved. Trimming cost V 2 bases and J 4 bases, with 8 bases left between them. This CDR3 contains 13 residues. The germline CDR1 and CDR2 sequences are MNHEY and SVGAGI. CDR3 bases: TGTGCCAGCAGTTACGGCAGGCGAGAGACCCAGTACTTC. Translation: CASSYGRRETQYF.

About this clonotype itself: This may be a read error: a much more frequent sequence differs by one nucleotide. V usage is TRBV6-6 and J usage is TRBJ1-2, with 7 bases aligning to TRBD1. This CDR3 region has 14 residues. V shed 1 base, J shed 6 bases, and the junction held 5 bases outside the gene matches. The germline CDR1 and CDR2 sequences are MNHNY and SVGAGI (reference sequence). CDR3 region: CASSYFDREDGYTF. CDR3 nucleotide sequence: TGTGCCAGCAGTTACTTCGACAGGGAGGATGGCTACACCTTC.

V is TRBV28 and J is TRBJ2-7; D is undetermined. V lost 2 bases and J lost 6, with 17 bases in between. The CDR3 length is 15 residues. Germline values: CDR1 MDHEN, CDR2 SYDVKM. CDR3 coding DNA: TGTGCCAGCAGTTTAGGGTCCGTGCTCCCCGGCGAGCAGTACTTC. Translated, it gives CASSLGSVLPGEQYF.

The table lists this clonotype with many counts. This chain links TRBV18 with TRBJ2-4; D is uncertain. Germline V gene lookup returns CDR1 KGHSH and CDR2 LQKENI. The CDR3 contains 13 residues. V was pared by 2 bases and J by 8 bases, with 10 bases between. As DNA, the CDR3 is TGTGCCAGCTCACCAAGGAATTGGGACATTCAGTACTTC. It translates to CASSPRNWDIQYF.

This rearrangement joins TRBV18 to TRBJ1-1, with no clear D. Germline loops: CDR1 KGHSH, CDR2 LQKENI. The CDR3 extends over 14 amino acids. Trimming cost V 6 bases and J 1 base, with 12 bases left between them. CDR3 coding DNA: TGTGCCAGCTCTCCCATCACAAGGAACACTGAAGCTTTCTTT. Protein: CASSPITRNTEAFF.

This clonotype was picked up a small number of times. The gene calls are TRBV24-1 and TRBJ1-2; D may be TRBD1 (6 bases). Germline V gives CDR1 KGHDR, CDR2 SFDVKD. This CDR3 contains 12 residues. Trimming removed 9 bases at V and 8 bases at J, with 15 bases between. The CDR3 protein is CATWKQGEGYTF. In DNA, the CDR3 is TGTGCCACCTGGAAACAGGGCGAAGGCTACACCTTC.

This sequence joins TRBV19 and TRBJ1-6; 9 bases fit TRBD1. Germline CDR1 reads LNHDA; CDR2 reads SQIVND (reference sequence). The CDR3 has 17 amino acids. The trim removed 4 bases at V and 9 bases at J, leaving 13 bases unmatched. CDR3 coding DNA: TGTGCCAGTAGTACGGACAGGGGAAGAGGTATCAGTTCACCCCTCCACTTT. The encoded protein is CASSTDRGRGISSPLHF.

This sequence joins TRBV11-2 and TRBJ2-7; 9 positions agree with TRBD1. Looked up from germline, CDR1 is SGHAT and CDR2 is FQNNGV. CDR3 size: 16 residues. With V trimmed by 3 bases and J by 0 bases, 6 bases remained unmatched. CDR3 residues: CASSFGTGYRSYEQYF. The CDR3 nucleotides read TGTGCCAGCAGCTTCGGGACAGGGTACCGCTCCTACGAGCAGTACTTC. Using reference TRBV11-2 and TRBJ2-7 for the parts outside the CDR3, the full variable domain is EAGVAQSPRYKIIEKRQSVAFWCNPISGHATLYWYQQILGQGPKLLIQFQNNGVVDDSQLPKDRFSAERLKGVDSTLKIQPAKLEDSAVYLCASSFGTGYRSYEQYFGPGTRLTVT.

This clonotype appeared a few times. The chain joins TRBV6-2 or TRBV6-3 to TRBJ2-3; 7 nucleotides line up with TRBD1. The junction had 5 bases not matched to a gene; V was cut back by 4 bases and J by 1 base. The CDR3 sequence is 15 residues long. From germline, CDR1 is MNHEY and CDR2 SVGEGT. CDR3 sequence: CASSSPGGGTDTQYF. CDR3 sequence (DNA): TGTGCCAGCAGTTCGCCAGGGGGAGGCACAGATACGCAGTATTTT.

The chain joins TRBV5-1 to TRBJ2-3; D gene uncertain. The CDR3 is made up of 11 amino acids. Germline V lookup: CDR1 SGHRS, CDR2 YFSETQ. The V and J ends lost 0 bases and 7 bases respectively, with 3 bases between them. CDR3 DNA sequence: TGCGCCAGCAGCTTGGGATATACGCAGTATTTT. Translating gives CASSLGYTQYF.

V gene TRBV19 combines with J gene TRBJ1-1; no clear D. Deletions cut 9 bases from V and 0 bases from J, with 14 bases between. In germline, CDR1 is LNHDA, CDR2 SQIVND (reference sequence). This CDR3 spans 14 amino acids. CDR3 protein: CASRHGEMNTEAFF. DNA for the CDR3: TGTGCCAGCCGCCATGGGGAAATGAACACTGAAGCTTTCTTT.